This T cell receptor (beta chain) was obtained from a study of T-cell reconstitution after alpha-beta-depleted transplantation in children. The CDR3 covers 13 residues. Study-level results: Counts and diversity of T cells one year after transplant came mostly from newly produced T cells. Where some patients showed high TCRbeta diversity at day 60, it came from recipient T cells and thymic progenitors that had survived. Several hundred rapidly expanded clones from non-depleted graft cells reportedly supplied alpha-beta T cells about two months post-transplant.

It was with unique molecular identifiers that the TCRbeta library was prepared. TCRdb fed the PCR reads into MiXCR, producing one record per CDR3 protein. The sample shows about 1,000,000 distinct CDR3 sequences, 25% to 35% of them seen only once. Comment on this clonotype: Its antigen remains unidentified.

The receptor was isolated from a boy in the first two years of life who had a stem cell transplant for SCID, so the T cells may come from the graft donor. The sequencing used PBMCs, mostly from graft donor cells, collected 360 days after TCRalphabeta/CD19-depleted stem cell transplant. The J gene is TRBJ2-5, the V gene TRBV21-1; the table gives TRBD1 as D, unverified against the DNA. TRBV21-1 counts as a pseudogene. The CDR3 loop reads CASSGHSGETQYF. CDR3 bases: TGTGCCAGCAGCGGACACTCTGGAGAGACCCAGTACTTC.